These 10 T cell receptor beta chains came from one sample sequenced in a study of blood T cells in healthy people across ages. Primed by a sample-barcoded 5' primer and a J-beta primer mix, a second PCR proceeded for roughly 7 to 11 cycles. One entry per CDR3 protein results from TCRdb running MiXCR on the 5' RACE reads. The table has roughly 1.5 million distinct CDR3 sequences, under 55% seen once. The sequencing sample was made of blood. Receptors were obtained from a woman aged 18-35 years in good health.

For this clonotype: At one of its ends the junction is not consistent with the germline gene, which may arise from a read error. V and J are TRBV4-1 and TRBJ2-7, with 9 bases identical to TRBD1. The length of the CDR3 is 14 residues. CDR1 MGHRA and CDR2 YSYEKL come from the germline V gene. The CDR3, as DNA: TGCGCCAACAGCCAAGGGACAGGGTTCTACGAGCAGTACTTC. Amino acids: CANSQGTGFYEQYF.

This clonotype was observed a handful of times. This rearrangement joins TRBV27 to TRBJ2-1; 8 bases agree with TRBD2. Unmatched junction bases numbered 9, after V lost 11 bases and J lost 9 bases. Germline V gene sequence: CDR1 MNHEY, CDR2 SMNVEV (reference sequence). CDR3 length: 12 residues. CDR3 sequence (DNA): TGTGCCGCGGGAGGTTTCGGGAGTGAGCAGTTCTTC. It codes for CAAGGFGSEQFF.

This clonotype was detected once. The rearrangement uses TRBV12-3 or TRBV12-4 and TRBJ1-2; tentative D call: TRBD1 (6 bases). V lost 6 bases and J lost 6, with 17 bases in between. This CDR3 comprises 14 residues. In DNA, the CDR3 is TGTGCCAGCAGCCGGCGGGGGGGCGCAAATGGCTACACCTTC. This gives the protein CASSRRGGANGYTF.

This clonotype was seen a few times. The gene calls are TRBV7-9 and TRBJ1-6; D gene uncertain. This CDR3 is 14 amino acids long. Trimming shortened V by 5 bases and J by 8 bases, and 13 bases separated the two germline ends. CDR1 and CDR2 (germline): SEHNR, FQNEAQ (reference sequence). The CDR3 loop is CASSLGRSDSPLHF. DNA for the CDR3: TGTGCCAGCAGCCTGGGCAGATCAGATTCACCCCTCCACTTT.

J is TRBJ1-2 and V is TRBV3-1; 9 positions match TRBD1. This CDR3 comprises 14 residues. Trimming at V came to 1 base and at J to 6 bases, leaving 3 bases not matched to a gene. CDR1 and CDR2 from the germline V gene are LGHDT and YNNKEL (reference sequence). CDR3 sequence reads: CASSQVGTGNGYTF. The CDR3 bases are TGTGCCAGCAGCCAAGTTGGGACAGGGAATGGCTACACCTTC.

The CDR3 nucleotides are TGTGCCAGCAGGGGTTCCGGCGGGGAGATCTATGAGCAGTTCTTC. It translates to CASRGSGGEIYEQFF. The chain combines TRBV6-6 with TRBJ2-1, with a tentative D call TRBD2 (6 bases). Germline V CDR1 and CDR2: MNHNY, SVGAGI (reference sequence). The CDR3 length is 15 residues. Trimming cost V 6 bases and J 8 bases, with 20 bases left between them.

A single count supports this clonotype. This chain joins TRBV27 and TRBJ2-1; TRBD2 matches 15 bases. Trimming took 3 bases from V and 3 from J; bases not matched to a gene: 9. Germline CDR1 MNHEY, CDR2 SMNVEV (reference sequence). This CDR3 region has 19 residues. This CDR3 is CASSFVRTSGGASYNEQFF. The CDR3 DNA reads as TGTGCCAGCAGTTTCGTCCGGACTAGCGGGGGGGCCAGCTACAATGAGCAGTTCTTC.

The chain employs TRBV15 and TRBJ2-7; weak D call: TRBD1 (6 bases). The CDR3 loop spans 14 amino acids. Between the trimmed V and J ends, which lost 6 bases and 3 bases, there was a span of 15 bases. In germline, CDR1 is LNHNV, CDR2 YYDKDF (reference sequence). The CDR3: CATSQQGLGYEQYF. The CDR3 DNA sequence: TGTGCCACCAGTCAACAGGGTTTAGGCTACGAGCAGTACTTC.

This clonotype was picked up a small number of times. This chain connects TRBV5-8 to TRBJ1-5; D is unclear. Trimming removed 4 bases at V and 0 bases at J, with 14 bases between. Germline V lookup: CDR1 SGHTS, CDR2 YDEGEE. The CDR3 runs to 16 residues. The CDR3 is CASSRGEWGSNQPQHF. The CDR3 nucleotides read TGTGCCAGCAGCCGTGGGGAGTGGGGTAGCAATCAGCCCCAGCATTTT.

The table lists this clonotype with a few counts. The rearrangement uses TRBV3-1 and TRBJ2-2; D is perhaps TRBD2 (5 bases). There are 14 residues in the CDR3. Germline V lookup: CDR1 LGHDT, CDR2 YNNKEL (reference sequence). V was trimmed by 6 bases and J by 8 bases, leaving 16 bases between them. As DNA, the CDR3 is TGTGCCAGCAGGTACGGGGTTCCACCGGGGGAGCTGTTTTTT. Protein: CASRYGVPPGELFF.